Presented here are 17 T cell receptor beta chains from one specimen sequenced in a study of shared clonotypes between healthy human individuals. Here immunoSEQ multiplex PCR was the method, and the copy in TCRdb shows in-frame clones only, minus some. Of around 700,000 clones in the sample, roughly 70% were seen once. The sequenced sample was memory CD4+ T cells sorted from blood. Subset denoted: CD45RA-negative fraction. The receptor source for this set is a woman aged 25 to 45 in good health.

The rearrangement uses TRBV19 and TRBJ1-1; possibly TRBD1 for D (6 bases). The germline gives CDR1 LNHDA, CDR2 SQIVND (reference sequence). The V gene lost 6 bases and the J gene lost 4 bases, with 18 bases spanning the gap. The CDR3 has 15 amino acids. The CDR3 nucleotides read TGTGCCAGTAGACCACGAGGGGGGCTGGTCACTGAAGCTTTCTTT. It specifies CASRPRGGLVTEAFF.

The rearrangement joins TRBV29-1 to TRBJ2-7, with TRBD2 identical over 7 bases. The CDR3 is made up of 14 amino acids. The V segment lost 6 bases and the J segment 0 bases; nucleotides outside the gene matches: 8. The germline V gene encodes CDR1 SQVTM and CDR2 ANQGSEA. Here the CDR3 reads CSVPSGGSSYEQYF. DNA of the CDR3: TGCAGCGTCCCCTCGGGAGGCAGCTCCTACGAGCAGTACTTC.

V and J are TRBV4-2 and TRBJ1-3; D may be TRBD1 (6 bases). V dropped 1 base and J dropped 2 bases, with 12 bases sitting between them. The CDR3 contains 16 residues. In germline, CDR1 is LGHNA, CDR2 YNFKEQ. The CDR3 nucleotides read TGTGCCAGCAGCCAAGGGCGGGGGGCGGCTGGAAACACCATATATTTT. Translating gives CASSQGRGAAGNTIYF.

The rearrangement joins TRBV4-1 to TRBJ2-7; unclear D gene. The germline V and J ends were trimmed by 0 bases and 4 bases, with 7 bases remaining between them. The CDR3 length is 13 residues. Looked up from germline, CDR1 is MGHRA and CDR2 is YSYEKL. The CDR3 loop reads CASSQDQAYEQYF. CDR3 bases: TGCGCCAGCAGCCAAGATCAAGCTTACGAGCAGTACTTC.

The sample holds many counts of this clone. The sample contains more than one DNA sequence encoding this CDR3. The chain couples TRBV30 to TRBJ1-4, with D uncertain. The V gene lost 0 bases and the J gene lost 5 bases, with 16 bases spanning the gap. Germline V gene sequence: CDR1 GTSNPN, CDR2 SVGIG (reference sequence). CDR3 length equals 16 residues. CDR3 loop: CAWSVQLSARNEKLFF. CDR3 DNA: TGTGCCTGGAGTGTACAACTCTCTGCGAGGAATGAAAAACTGTTTTTT.

This clone was detected only once. The chain uses TRBV18 and TRBJ1-4, with D maybe TRBD1 (6 bases). V was cut by 5 bases and J by 0 bases, with 7 bases left in between. Per the germline V gene, CDR1 is KGHSH and CDR2 is LQKENI. This CDR3 is 14 amino acids long. CDR3 amino acids: CASSRTATNEKLFF. As DNA, the CDR3 is TGTGCCAGCTCAAGGACAGCAACTAATGAAAAACTGTTTTTT.

The table lists this clone with many counts. The chain carries TRBV7-2 and TRBJ1-3, with D tentatively TRBD1 (6 bases). Germline V lookup: CDR1 SGHTA, CDR2 FQGNSA. The CDR3 length is 14 residues. The ends were cut back, 3 bases at V and 4 bases at J, with 10 bases in the middle. The CDR3 here is CASSFGGLGNTIYF. For the CDR3, the DNA is TGTGCCAGCAGCTTCGGGGGGCTCGGAAACACCATATATTTT.

The V gene is TRBV6-1, the J gene TRBJ2-7; 8 bases map to TRBD1. The germline gives CDR1 MNHNS, CDR2 SASEGT. There are 14 residues in the CDR3. With V trimmed by 7 bases and J by 2 bases, 7 bases remained unmatched. CDR3: CASTLTGQAYEQYF. The CDR3 region has the DNA TGTGCCAGCACCCTGACGGGACAGGCCTACGAGCAGTACTTC.

V and J are TRBV9 and TRBJ1-4; D is ambiguous. Trimming removed 6 bases at V and 4 bases at J, with 10 bases between. Germline CDR1 and CDR2: SGDLS and YYNGEE. The CDR3 spans 13 residues. The CDR3 coding sequence is TGTGCCAGCACCGGACTGGATAATGAAAAACTGTTTTTT. Its translation is CASTGLDNEKLFF.

The chain recombines TRBV25-1 with TRBJ2-5; D possibly corresponds to TRBD2 (6 bases). Per germline, CDR1 MGHDK and CDR2 SYGVNS. V lost 3 bases and J 3 bases, leaving 17 bases between the germline ends. This CDR3 has 16 residues. The CDR3 here is CASSEQVLEREETQYF. The CDR3, as DNA: TGTGCCAGCAGTGAGCAGGTATTGGAGCGGGAAGAGACCCAGTACTTC.

The chain links TRBV7-7 to TRBJ2-3, with 9 positions matching TRBD2. CDR1 is SSHAT and CDR2 is FNYEAQ in the germline V gene (reference sequence). Trimming at V came to 5 bases and at J to 4 bases, leaving 7 bases not matched to a gene. The CDR3 runs 15 residues. The CDR3 sequence: CASSQGSGSPDTQYF. The CDR3 coding sequence is TGTGCCAGCAGCCAGGGTAGCGGGAGCCCAGATACGCAGTATTTT.

The chain has TRBV5-4 and TRBJ2-6; D is possibly TRBD1 (5 bases). This CDR3 is built from 15 residues. CDR1 is SGHNT, CDR2 YYREEE, per germline (reference sequence). V was shortened by 6 bases and J by 3 bases, with 13 bases between the two germline ends. In nucleotides, the CDR3 is TGTGCCAGCACCCTACAGGTCGTTGGGGCCAACGTCCTGACTTTC. It yields the protein CASTLQVVGANVLTF.

V usage is TRBV11-2 and J usage is TRBJ2-7, with 11 bases lining up with TRBD2. The trim removed 5 bases at V and 5 bases at J, leaving 11 bases unmatched. The CDR3 has 16 residues. Germline loops: CDR1 SGHAT, CDR2 FQNNGV. The CDR3 sequence is CASSHYSGRAFDEQYF. In nucleotides, the CDR3 is TGTGCCAGCAGCCATTATAGCGGGAGGGCATTCGACGAGCAGTACTTC. Filled out from reference TRBV11-2 and TRBJ2-7, the complete variable domain reads EAGVAQSPRYKIIEKRQSVAFWCNPISGHATLYWYQQILGQGPKLLIQFQNNGVVDDSQLPKDRFSAERLKGVDSTLKIQPAKLEDSAVYLCASSHYSGRAFDEQYFGPGTRLTVT.

Regarding this clone: This sample includes further DNA sequences coding for the same CDR3. The chain is built from TRBV10-1 and TRBJ1-1; D gene unclear. V was pared by 3 bases and J by 0 bases, with 8 bases between. The CDR3 extends over 14 amino acids. The germline V gene has CDR1 WNHNN and CDR2 SYGVQD (reference sequence). The CDR3 region has the DNA TGCGCCAGCAGTGAACCGGGAATGAACACTGAAGCTTTCTTT. Its protein is CASSEPGMNTEAFF.

This chain uses TRBV25-1 with TRBJ2-7; D possibly corresponds to TRBD2 (5 bases). CDR3 length: 13 residues. V dropped 8 bases and J dropped 1 base, with 12 bases sitting between them. Germline values: CDR1 MGHDK, CDR2 SYGVNS. The CDR3 loop is CASEGRLSYEQYF. The CDR3 region has the DNA TGTGCCAGCGAGGGTAGGCTTTCCTACGAGCAGTACTTC.

This clone was counted a few times. The chain is built from TRBV27 and TRBJ2-1, with 7 bases matching TRBD1. The germline gives CDR1 MNHEY, CDR2 SMNVEV (reference sequence). The V and J ends lost 4 bases and 6 bases, in that order; junction bases with no gene match: 9. The CDR3 contains 15 residues. The CDR3: CASSSGQFISNEQFF. CDR3 DNA: TGTGCCAGCAGTTCGGGACAGTTTATCTCCAATGAGCAGTTCTTC.

The chain employs TRBV5-1 and TRBJ1-2, with 7 bases aligning to TRBD1. The V and J ends lost 6 bases and 5 bases, in that order; junction bases with no gene match: 13. CDR1 is SGHRS and CDR2 is YFSETQ in the germline V gene. The CDR3 runs 15 residues. The CDR3 loop reads CASTPGQELSYGYTF. The CDR3 nucleotides are TGCGCCAGCACCCCAGGACAGGAACTAAGTTATGGCTACACCTTC.